Reported below is one T cell receptor beta chain. Its antigen remains unidentified. The record originates from a study of T cell responses to AZD1222 COVID-19 vaccine. Study results and caveats: Just a handful of AZD1222 recipients tested seropositive at baseline.

This CDR3 is 11 amino acids long. V was trimmed by 7 bases and J by 5 bases, leaving 11 bases between them. Germline V lookup: CDR1 SQVTM, CDR2 ANQGSEA. Here immunoSEQ multiplex PCR was the method, and the copy in TCRdb shows in-frame clones only, minus some. The profile shows 200,000 or so clones, approximately 92% of them singletons. The starting material was peripheral blood, obtained on day 0 of AZD1222 vaccination. The receptor's source is an adult in good health. The J gene is TRBJ1-1, the V gene TRBV29-1; D call uncertain. The CDR3 reads CSASTPTEAFF. Here the CDR3 DNA reads TGCAGCGCCTCCACCCCTACTGAAGCTTTCTTT.